These T cell receptor beta chains were read from a single sample in a study of blood T cell repertoires in COVID-19. Profiled with immunoSEQ multiplex PCR; TCRdb holds only in-frame clones, not every one. Of 300,000 or so clones listed, about 85% were seen once; the top ten hold less than 6%. The sequenced sample was PBMCs or T cells enriched from blood (not recorded which). These receptors all stem from a woman aged 25 to 39 who had recovered from COVID-19. The CDR3 runs from the conserved cysteine through the conserved F or W. The D gene is left open where the match is weak. Size is omitted from some rows. Given values are once, few, many or a class for expanded clones.

>TRBV3-1/TRBV3-2|.|.|TRBJ2-7
CASSPEVGRTYEQYF
TGTGCCAGCAGCCCCGAGGTGGGAAGGACTTACGAGCAGTACTTC
>TRBV7-8|.|TRBD1|TRBJ1-2
CASSPYRQGRGLANYGYTF
TGTGCCAGCAGCCCCTACCGACAGGGAAGGGGATTAGCTAACTATGGCTACACCTTC
>TRBV4-1|.|.|TRBJ1-6
CASSQVWVGSPLHF
TGCGCCAGCAGCCAAGTTTGGGTCGGGTCACCCCTCCACTTT
>TRBV6-2/TRBV6-3|.|TRBD1|TRBJ1-5
CASSEDRGNQPQHF
TGTGCCAGCAGTGAGGACAGGGGCAATCAGCCCCAGCATTTT
>TRBV5-1|.|TRBD1|TRBJ1-2
CASSLGQGANYGYTF
TGCGCCAGCAGCTTGGGACAGGGGGCTAACTATGGCTACACCTTC
>TRBV5-3|.|.|TRBJ2-1
CARSLEAGGGSYNEQFF
TGTGCCAGAAGCTTGGAGGCGGGCGGAGGCTCCTACAATGAGCAGTTCTTC
>TRBV9|.|.|TRBJ1-1
CASSVESTRTEAFF
TGTGCCAGCAGCGTTGAGAGTACGAGGACTGAAGCTTTCTTT
>TRBV25-1|.|TRBD1|TRBJ1-5
CANSPRGKPQHF
TGTGCCAACTCTCCCAGGGGGAAGCCCCAGCATTTT
>TRBV9|.|TRBD2|TRBJ2-3
CASSVLAGEADTQYF
TGTGCCAGCAGCGTTTTAGCGGGGGAGGCAGATACGCAGTATTTT
>TRBV9|.|.|TRBJ1-2
CASSVGLGDQGYTF
TGTGCCAGCAGCGTAGGCCTCGGGGATCAGGGCTACACCTTC
>TRBV6-1|.|.|TRBJ1-5
CASSEIPGLQEPQHF
TGTGCCAGCAGTGAAATCCCGGGACTACAGGAGCCCCAGCATTTT
>TRBV10-3|.|.|TRBJ1-5
CAISQVNQPQHF
TGTGCCATCAGTCAGGTCAATCAGCCCCAGCATTTT
>TRBV7-2|.|.|TRBJ2-7
CASRMGAAEQYF
TGTGCCAGCAGGATGGGGGCGGCCGAGCAGTACTTC
>TRBV5-4|.|.|TRBJ2-1
CASSQGNEQFF
TGTGCCAGCAGCCAGGGCAATGAGCAGTTCTTC
>TRBV28|.|.|TRBJ1-1
CASSSHREGLTEAFF
TGTGCCAGCAGTTCCCACAGGGAAGGGCTCACTGAAGCTTTCTTT
>TRBV30|once|TRBD1|TRBJ1-5
CAWSTGVRVQPQHF
TGTGCCTGGAGTACAGGGGTCCGGGTTCAGCCCCAGCATTTT
>TRBV4-1|.|TRBD1|TRBJ2-3
CASSRTGSGTDTQYF
TGCGCCAGCAGCAGGACAGGATCTGGCACAGATACGCAGTATTTT
>TRBV6-5|.|.|TRBJ2-2
CASSYVGAANTGELFF
TGTGCCAGCAGTTACGTCGGAGCCGCGAACACCGGGGAGCTGTTTTTT
>TRBV19|.|.|TRBJ1-2
CATTSGHKGYTF
TGTGCCACCACGTCAGGCCATAAAGGCTACACCTTC
>TRBV29-1|.|.|TRBJ1-2
CSVDRGGGYTF
TGCAGCGTTGACCGGGGAGGTGGCTACACCTTC
>TRBV2|once|TRBD1|TRBJ1-2
CASRTGTGVYGYTF
TGTGCCAGCAGGACCGGGACAGGAGTCTATGGCTACACCTTC
>TRBV2|.|.|TRBJ2-7
CASSYRDSYEQYF
TGTGCCAGCAGTTACAGGGACTCCTACGAGCAGTACTTC
>TRBV5-1|once|.|TRBJ1-3
CASSLGAPNTIYF
TGCGCCAGCAGCTTGGGGGCCCCAAACACCATATATTTT
>TRBV19|.|TRBD2|TRBJ2-1
CASSLGLGSNNEQFF
TGTGCCAGTAGCCTGGGACTAGGTTCCAACAATGAGCAGTTCTTC
>TRBV19|.|.|TRBJ1-1
CASSRTVQGAEAFF
TGTGCCAGTAGTAGGACAGTCCAAGGGGCTGAAGCTTTCTTT
>TRBV9|.|TRBD1|TRBJ2-2
CASGKQGAGELFF
TGTGCCAGCGGGAAACAGGGGGCAGGGGAGCTGTTTTTT
>TRBV14|.|TRBD2|TRBJ2-7
CASSKRLASYEQYF
TGTGCCAGCAGCAAGAGACTAGCCTCCTACGAGCAGTACTTC
>TRBV9|.|.|TRBJ1-1
CASSPEGLTARTEAFF
TGTGCCAGCAGCCCAGAGGGACTAACAGCGAGGACTGAAGCTTTCTTT
>TRBV18|few|TRBD1|TRBJ1-2
CASSPLPGPSGQAHYGYTF
TGTGCCAGCTCACCACTCCCAGGCCCGTCGGGACAGGCGCACTATGGCTACACCTTC
>TRBV9|once|.|TRBJ1-2
CASSVEGRGSYGYTF
TGTGCCAGCAGCGTAGAAGGCAGGGGATCCTATGGCTACACCTTC
>TRBV19|.|.|TRBJ1-3
CASSIRSGGAGNTIYF
TGTGCCAGTAGTATTCGCTCGGGGGGCGCCGGAAACACCATATATTTT
>TRBV12-2|.|.|TRBJ1-6
CASRTTSGESYNSPLHF
TGTGCAAGTCGCACCACCTCAGGGGAATCCTATAATTCACCCCTCCACTTT
>TRBV7-9|.|TRBD1|TRBJ2-1
CASSLVGTALRDEQFF
TGTGCCAGCAGCTTAGTTGGGACAGCCCTTAGGGATGAGCAGTTCTTC
>TRBV30|.|TRBD2|TRBJ2-3
CAWSVGLAGGPDTQYF
TGTGCCTGGAGTGTAGGGTTAGCGGGGGGCCCAGATACGCAGTATTTT
>TRBV19|.|.|TRBJ2-2
CASSIGRRRRTGELFF
TGTGCCAGTAGTATCGGCAGGCGTCGTCGGACCGGGGAGCTGTTTTTT
>TRBV27|.|TRBD1|TRBJ1-5
CASSLSKVGTGRFSNQPQHF
TGTGCCAGCAGTTTATCTAAGGTGGGGACAGGGCGATTCAGCAATCAGCCCCAGCATTTT
>TRBV7-8|.|.|TRBJ1-5
CASSPGEDQPQHF
TGTGCCAGCAGCCCCGGGGAGGACCAGCCCCAGCATTTT
>TRBV6-5|few|.|TRBJ1-1
CASRRYREGNTEAFF
TGTGCCAGCAGGCGCTACAGGGAGGGGAACACTGAAGCTTTCTTT
>TRBV5-1|.|.|TRBJ1-2
CASSLAPSHSNYGYTF
TGCGCCAGCAGCTTGGCTCCGTCTCACAGCAACTATGGCTACACCTTC
>TRBV4-2|.|.|TRBJ1-1
CASSGGGRTTTEAFF
TGTGCCAGCAGCGGCGGAGGCAGGACGACCACTGAAGCTTTCTTT
>TRBV27|.|TRBD1|TRBJ1-4
CASSFRGDRVHEKLFF
TGTGCCAGCAGTTTCCGTGGGGACAGGGTTCATGAAAAACTGTTTTTT